What follows is one T cell receptor (beta chain) and its context. Antigen: not known. Compared with germline, one end of the junction differs, possibly owing to a read error. The record originates from a study of CD8 T cells in ankylosing spondylitis. Study results and caveats: Earlier literature documents some of the motif variants in reactive arthritis synovial fluid and blood. In peripheral blood, disease-linked CD8+ clones occurred at relatively low frequencies.

TCRdb re-called the 5' RACE reads through MiXCR, storing one row per CDR3 protein. The table includes roughly 180,000 distinct CDR3 sequences, approximately 13% detected once. The CDR3 sequence is 15 residues long. Germline V gene sequence: CDR1 SGHRS, CDR2 YFSETQ. The clonotype comes from a female donor with ankylosing spondylitis or in good health (not recorded which). Material: blood, either unsorted or a sorted T cell fraction (not recorded which). The chain combines TRBV5-1 with TRBJ2-2, with TRBD2 matching over 10 bases. The CDR3 nucleotides are TGCGCCGGCAGCTTGGGAAGCGGGAGGGCCTTGGAGCTGTTTTTT. Amino acids: CAGSLGSGRALELFF.